This T cell receptor beta chain derives from a study of T cell repertoires in cytomegalovirus infection. As for the study in general: Indications of both CMV infection and matching HLA type were provided by public TCR beta signatures. Points from the study as a whole: Pooled public TCR beta family frequency picked out CMV carriers with the relevant HLA.

Trimming shortened V by 6 bases and J by 9 bases, and 17 bases separated the two germline ends. Germline V gives CDR1 MNHNS, CDR2 SASEGT. This CDR3 is built from 13 residues. Points on this clonotype: Its antigen is unidentified.

TCRdb re-called the reads with MiXCR, one entry per CDR3 protein. The repertoire holds about 310,000 distinct CDR3 sequences, with roughly 16% as singletons. The J gene is TRBJ1-2, the V gene TRBV6-1; D remains ambiguous. Material: PBMCs. This clonotype originated in a human donor in good health (CMV status not recorded). Some clones in this sample may be carry-over from other donors' samples. CDR3 in DNA: TGTGCCAGCAGCTCCGGACGGACCGGCCGCTACACCTTC. Translation: CASSSGRTGRYTF.